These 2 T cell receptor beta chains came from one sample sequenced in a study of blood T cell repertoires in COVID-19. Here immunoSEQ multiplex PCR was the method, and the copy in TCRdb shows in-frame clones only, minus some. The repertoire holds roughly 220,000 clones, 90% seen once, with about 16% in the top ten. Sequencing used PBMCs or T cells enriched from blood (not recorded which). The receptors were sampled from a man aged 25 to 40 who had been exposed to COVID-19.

The chain's CDR3 is CASSRTGETYEQYF. The CDR3 DNA reads as TGTGCCAGCAGCCGGACAGGGGAAACCTACGAGCAGTACTTC. The V and J genes are TRBV14 and TRBJ2-7, with 9 bases identical to TRBD1. The CDR3 spans 14 residues. V lost 4 bases and J lost 2; bases outside the gene matches: 3. The germline gives CDR1 SGHDN, CDR2 FVKESK.

The chain's CDR3 is CASSLGPGGVNQPQHF. The CDR3 DNA reads TGTGCCAGCAGCTTAGGCCCCGGCGGGGTGAATCAGCCCCAGCATTTT. This chain connects TRBV7-2 to TRBJ1-5; D unclear. The CDR3 runs 16 residues. Between the trimmed V and J ends, which lost 1 base and 4 bases, there was a span of 14 bases. Germline V gives CDR1 SGHTA, CDR2 FQGNSA.